The rows below give T cell receptor beta chains drawn from one sample of a study of cytomegalovirus exposure and HLA in healthy donors. Data came from immunoSEQ multiplex PCR; TCRdb stores just in-frame clones and leaves some out. The repertoire consists of over 60,000 clones, with roughly four fifths occurring once and the leading ten covering nearly 7.5%. The sequencing sample was made of PBMCs. The receptors come from a woman in her twenties or thirties in good health and CMV-seropositive. Both conserved end residues are part of each CDR3. A D gene is named only where the DNA matches it firmly. Not every row has a clone size; where given, it reads once, few, many or a size class.

d_call | j_call | v_call | clone_size | cdr3_nt | cdr3_aa
TRBD2 | TRBJ2-1 | TRBV15 | - | TGTGCCACCAGCGCGACGCCGGGACTAGCGGGAGTGGTCAGCTCCTACAATGAGCAGTTCTTC | CATSATPGLAGVVSSYNEQFF
TRBD2 | TRBJ2-5 | TRBV11-3 | - | TGTGCCAGCAGCTTACTGTGGTGGGGGGGGGAAGAGACCCAGTACTTC | CASSLLWWGGEETQYF
TRBD2 | TRBJ2-7 | TRBV25-1 | - | TGTGCCACCCAACTAGCGGGAGTTTACGAGCAGTACTTC | CATQLAGVYEQYF
- | TRBJ2-6 | TRBV5-1 | many | TGCGCCAGCAGCTTGGTTCTTGGCGTCGGGAGTGGGGCCAACGTCCTGACTTTC | CASSLVLGVGSGANVLTF
- | TRBJ1-2 | TRBV5-5 | - | TGTGCCAGCAGCTCGCTAAAGAGTCTCAAAAGCTACACCTTC | CASSSLKSLKSYTF
TRBD1 | TRBJ1-1 | TRBV6-5 | - | TGTGCCAGCAGAAGGGGACAGGGGGACACTGAAGCTTTCTTT | CASRRGQGDTEAFF
- | TRBJ2-3 | TRBV9 | - | TGTGCCAGCAGCCTTTCCCGCACAGATACGCAGTATTTT | CASSLSRTDTQYF
- | TRBJ2-1 | TRBV15 | - | TGTGCCACCAGCAGAGATTGGTCCAGGAATGAGCAGTTCTTC | CATSRDWSRNEQFF
TRBD1 | TRBJ2-2 | TRBV5-6 | - | TGTGCCAGCAGCCCGGGACAGCTCACCGGGGAGCTGTTTTTT | CASSPGQLTGELFF
- | TRBJ1-2 | TRBV7-9 | - | TGTGCCAGCAGCTTAGGGAACCCGAGGGTCGCCTTC | CASSLGNPRVAF
- | TRBJ2-1 | TRBV28 | - | TGTGCCAGCAGTTTTCGGGACTACAATGAGCAGTTCTTC | CASSFRDYNEQFF
TRBD1 | TRBJ1-2 | TRBV11-2 | - | TGTGCCAGCAGCTTAGATCTGGGACAGGGGTTCGGAGGCTACACCTTC | CASSLDLGQGFGGYTF
- | TRBJ2-7 | TRBV6-5 | - | TGTGCCAGCAGTTACGAAGGGCAGGGATCCCACGAGCAGTACTTC | CASSYEGQGSHEQYF
- | TRBJ1-1 | TRBV19 | few | TGTGCCAGTAGTATGACTGCGAACACTGAAGCTTTCTTT | CASSMTANTEAFF
TRBD1 | TRBJ1-2 | TRBV7-2 | - | TGTGCCAGCAGCTTACGAGGGGGCCGTGGCTACACCTTC | CASSLRGGRGYTF
- | TRBJ2-7 | TRBV7-8 | - | TGTGCCAGCAGCTCCCTGTCTCGATCTGAGGAGCAGTACTTC | CASSSLSRSEEQYF
- | TRBJ2-7 | TRBV15 | - | TGTGCCACCAGCAGCTTCGGGACTTTAACCTACGAGCAGTACTTC | CATSSFGTLTYEQYF
- | TRBJ2-4 | TRBV30 | - | TGTGCCTGGAGGGAGGGCGGTTTAGCCAAAAACATTCAGTACTTC | CAWREGGLAKNIQYF
- | TRBJ2-1 | TRBV7-8 | - | TGTGCCAGCAGCTTAGTTCCGTTCAATGAGCAGTTCTTC | CASSLVPFNEQFF
TRBD2 | TRBJ2-3 | TRBV5-1 | - | TGCGCCAGCAGCTTGGGGACTAGCTCGGGCACAGATACGCAGTATTTT | CASSLGTSSGTDTQYF
TRBD2 | TRBJ2-7 | TRBV13 | once | TGTGCCAGCGGCCCAGATGGCTCGGGAGGTTCCTACGAGCAGTACTTC | CASGPDGSGGSYEQYF
- | TRBJ1-5 | TRBV19 | once | TGTGCCAGTGGAGAGGATCAGCCCCAGCATTTT | CASGEDQPQHF
- | TRBJ2-7 | TRBV7-2 | few | TGTGCCAGCAGCTTACGTCGGGACAATCACGAGCAGTACTTC | CASSLRRDNHEQYF
- | TRBJ2-1 | TRBV5-4 | - | TGTGCCAGCAGCTTAGGAGCTCCGAGCTCCTACAATGAGCAGTTCTTC | CASSLGAPSSYNEQFF
- | TRBJ1-3 | TRBV15 | - | TGTGCCACCTCTTATCTCTCTGGAAACACCATATATTTT | CATSYLSGNTIYF
TRBD2 | TRBJ2-7 | TRBV19 | - | TGTGCCAGTAGTATTCTAGCGGGTCTATCCTACGAGCAGTACTTC | CASSILAGLSYEQYF
TRBD2 | TRBJ2-1 | TRBV5-8 | once | TGTGCCAGCAGCTTGGGGATAGCGGGAGCCAATGAGCAGTTCTTC | CASSLGIAGANEQFF
- | TRBJ1-5 | TRBV12-5 | - | TGTGCTAGTGCCTTGGGGGGACCTAATCAGCCCCAGCATTTT | CASALGGPNQPQHF
TRBD1 | TRBJ1-1 | TRBV6-6 | - | TGTGCCAGCCTGACAGGGGTTAACACTGAAGCTTTCTTT | CASLTGVNTEAFF
TRBD2 | TRBJ2-1 | TRBV6-5 | - | TGTGCCAGCAGTTACGCGGGAGTCTACAATGAGCAGTTCTTC | CASSYAGVYNEQFF
- | TRBJ1-5 | TRBV2 | - | TGTGCCAGCAGCTCAGGGAGGGGCAATCAGCCCCAGCATTTT | CASSSGRGNQPQHF
- | TRBJ1-4 | TRBV29-1 | - | TGCAGCGTTGGAAGGCAGAGGGAGGAAAAACTGTTTTTT | CSVGRQREEKLFF
- | TRBJ1-2 | TRBV30 | - | TGTGCCTGGAGCTCCCACCAGTGGGGGACTAGCTATGGCTACACCTTC | CAWSSHQWGTSYGYTF
- | TRBJ2-2 | TRBV27 | once | TGTGCCAGCAGTTCCCCTCTCTACGGGACAGGGGAGCTGTTTTTT | CASSSPLYGTGELFF
- | TRBJ2-3 | TRBV5-1 | - | TGCGCCAGCAGCTTGGAAAACAGCCTCACAGATACGCAGTATTTT | CASSLENSLTDTQYF
- | TRBJ2-1 | TRBV5-6 | - | TGTGCCAGCAGCTCGATTGGGGACTTAAGAAATGAGCAGTTCTTC | CASSSIGDLRNEQFF
- | TRBJ1-3 | TRBV9 | medium-sized | TGTGCCAGCAGCGTAGAGGGGGGGCCGGGAAACACCATATATTTT | CASSVEGGPGNTIYF
- | TRBJ1-5 | TRBV19 | - | TGTGCCAGTAGTATATCCGGAGCCGATCAGCCCCAGCATTTT | CASSISGADQPQHF
- | TRBJ1-1 | TRBV6-1 | - | TGTGCCAGCACCCACCAGGGGCGGAACACTGAAGCTTTCTTT | CASTHQGRNTEAFF
- | TRBJ2-5 | TRBV15 | - | TGTGCCACCAGCAGAGATAGAGCGGAGACCCAGTACTTC | CATSRDRAETQYF
- | TRBJ1-2 | TRBV29-1 | - | TGCAGCGTTGCATCGCGTCAAGCTAACTATGGCTACACCTTC | CSVASRQANYGYTF
- | TRBJ2-3 | TRBV19 | - | TGTGCCAGTAGCTCTCCTAGTGGGTTCGGCACAGATACGCAGTATTTT | CASSSPSGFGTDTQYF
- | TRBJ1-3 | TRBV29-1 | - | TGCAGCGTGACAGGCTCTGGAAACACCATATATTTT | CSVTGSGNTIYF
- | TRBJ1-1 | TRBV5-4 | few | TGTGCCAGCAGCCGGGACACTGAAGCTTTCTTT | CASSRDTEAFF
- | TRBJ2-3 | TRBV7-2 | - | TGTGCCAGCAGCTTAGAGGGAGCGGGTACGCAGTATTTT | CASSLEGAGTQYF